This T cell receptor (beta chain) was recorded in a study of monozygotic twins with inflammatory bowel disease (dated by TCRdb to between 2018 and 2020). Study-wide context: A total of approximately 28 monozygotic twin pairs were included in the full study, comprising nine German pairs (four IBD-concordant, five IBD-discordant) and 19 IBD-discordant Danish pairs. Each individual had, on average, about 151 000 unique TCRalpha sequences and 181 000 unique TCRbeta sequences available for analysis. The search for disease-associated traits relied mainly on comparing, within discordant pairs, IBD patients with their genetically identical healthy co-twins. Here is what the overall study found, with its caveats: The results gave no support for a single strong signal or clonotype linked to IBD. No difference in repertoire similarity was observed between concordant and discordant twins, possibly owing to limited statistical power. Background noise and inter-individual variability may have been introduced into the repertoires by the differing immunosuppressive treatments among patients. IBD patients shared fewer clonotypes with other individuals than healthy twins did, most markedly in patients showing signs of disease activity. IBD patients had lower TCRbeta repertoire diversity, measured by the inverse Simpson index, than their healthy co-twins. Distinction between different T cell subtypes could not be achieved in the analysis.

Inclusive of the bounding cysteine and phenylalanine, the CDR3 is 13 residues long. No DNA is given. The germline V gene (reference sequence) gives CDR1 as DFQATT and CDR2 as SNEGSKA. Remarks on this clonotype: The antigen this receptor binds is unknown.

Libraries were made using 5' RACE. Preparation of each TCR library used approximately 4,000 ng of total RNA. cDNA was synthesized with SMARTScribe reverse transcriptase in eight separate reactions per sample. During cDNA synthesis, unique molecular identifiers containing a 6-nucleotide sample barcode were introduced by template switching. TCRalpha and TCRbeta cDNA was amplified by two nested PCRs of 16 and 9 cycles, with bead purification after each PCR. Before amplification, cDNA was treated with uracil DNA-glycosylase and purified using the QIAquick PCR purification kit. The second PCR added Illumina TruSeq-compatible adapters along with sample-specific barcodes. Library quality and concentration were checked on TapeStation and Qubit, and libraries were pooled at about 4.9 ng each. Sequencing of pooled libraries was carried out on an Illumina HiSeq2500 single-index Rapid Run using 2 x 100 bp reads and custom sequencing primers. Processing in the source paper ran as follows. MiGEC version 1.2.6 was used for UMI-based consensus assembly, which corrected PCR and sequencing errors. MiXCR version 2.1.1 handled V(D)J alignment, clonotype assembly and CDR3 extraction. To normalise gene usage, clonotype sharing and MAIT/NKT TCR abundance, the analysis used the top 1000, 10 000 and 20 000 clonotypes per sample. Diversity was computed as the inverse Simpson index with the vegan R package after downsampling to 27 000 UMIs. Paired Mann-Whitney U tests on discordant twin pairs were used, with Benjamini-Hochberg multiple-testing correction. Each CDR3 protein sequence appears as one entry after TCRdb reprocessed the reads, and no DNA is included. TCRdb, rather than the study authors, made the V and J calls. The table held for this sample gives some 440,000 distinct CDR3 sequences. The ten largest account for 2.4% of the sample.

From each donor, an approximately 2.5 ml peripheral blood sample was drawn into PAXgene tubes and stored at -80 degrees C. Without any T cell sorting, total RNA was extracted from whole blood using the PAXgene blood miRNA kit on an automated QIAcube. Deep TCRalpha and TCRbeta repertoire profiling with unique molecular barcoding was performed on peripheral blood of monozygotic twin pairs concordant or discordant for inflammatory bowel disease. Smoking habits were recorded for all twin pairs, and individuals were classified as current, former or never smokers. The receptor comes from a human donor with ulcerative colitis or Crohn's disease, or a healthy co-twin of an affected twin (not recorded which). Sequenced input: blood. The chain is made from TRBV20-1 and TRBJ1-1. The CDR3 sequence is CSARVAMNTEAFF.